The 7 T cell receptor beta chains below all came from one sample that was sequenced in a study of T cells in tumors after PD-1 blockade (dated by TCRdb to about 2019). What this sample's time point label stands for: before anti-PD-1 therapy. Libraries came from the immunoSEQ multiplex PCR assay. TCRdb holds this immuneACCESS table with in-frame rearrangements only. Some clones are missing; in checked studies, unresolved V genes explain under half, and the rest has no known cause. The sample table holds around 60,000 clones, of which roughly 78% were seen once. The top ten clones comprise under 15% of the sample. The specimen comprised PBMCs, sampled before anti-PD-1 treatment. All receptors come from a human donor with basal cell carcinoma.

V usage is TRBV7-3 and J usage is TRBJ2-1; D perhaps matches TRBD1 (5 bases). Germline CDR1 and CDR2: SGHTA and FQGTGA. The CDR3 is 16 residues long. V was pared by 5 bases and J by 4 bases, with 18 bases between. CDR3 in amino acids: CASSLRGPSDYNEQFF. In DNA form, the CDR3 reads TGTGCCAGCAGCCTAAGGGGCCCAAGCGATTACAATGAGCAGTTCTTC.

The CDR3 region is CASSPRVGGAFF. The DNA of the CDR3 is TGTGCCAGCTCACCCAGGGTCGGGGGAGCTTTCTTT. The rearrangement links TRBV18 to TRBJ1-1, with D possibly being TRBD1 (5 bases). Germline-derived CDR1 and CDR2 are KGHSH and LQKENI. The CDR3 has 12 amino acids. With 3 bases removed from V and 10 bases from J, the gap between germline ends came to 12 bases. The full variable domain, completed using reference TRBV18 and TRBJ1-1, is NAGVMQNPRHLVRRRGQEARLRCSPMKGHSHVYWYRQLPEEGLKFMVYLQKENIIDESGMPKERFSAEFPKEGPSILRIQQVVRGDSAAYFCASSPRVGGAFFGQGTRLTVV.

In its sample, this clone was seen a few times. V gene TRBV6-5 combines with J gene TRBJ2-7; maybe TRBD1 (5 bases). The V end lost 7 bases, the J end lost 2 bases, and 18 bases lay between the germline ends. CDR3 length equals 15 residues. The germline CDR1 and CDR2 sequences are MNHEY and SVGAGI. For the CDR3, the DNA is TGTGCCAGCACCCAGGGTCCCGGCCCACCCTACGAGCAGTACTTC. It codes for CASTQGPGPPYEQYF.

This CDR3 reads CAWTRGQGSEKLFF. CDR3 nucleotide sequence: TGTGCCTGGACCCGGGGACAGGGGAGCGAAAAACTGTTTTTT. The genes are TRBV30 and TRBJ1-4; 10 bases match TRBD1. CDR3 length equals 14 residues. Germline-derived CDR1 and CDR2 are GTSNPN and SVGIG (reference sequence). V trimming: 4 bases; J trimming: 8 bases; junction bases outside the gene matches: 7.

The V and J genes are TRBV6-4 and TRBJ2-7, with D perhaps TRBD2 (6 bases). Germline V CDR1 and CDR2: MRHNA, SNTAGT. CDR3 length equals 19 residues. Trimming removed 9 bases from V and 0 bases from J, with 30 bases in between. CDR3 bases: TGTGCCAGGGTCGGGACTGGACTCCTCTATAGCAAACTCTCCTACGAGCAGTACTTC. Amino acids: CARVGTGLLYSKLSYEQYF.

The chain combines TRBV5-8 with TRBJ1-2; D is ambiguous. The CDR3 sequence is 17 residues long. Trimming cost V 3 bases and J 6 bases, with 24 bases left between them. The V gene's germline CDR1 is SGHTS and CDR2 YDEGEE. The CDR3 sequence: CASSSEWRGNPADGYTF. In nucleotides, the CDR3 is TGTGCCAGCAGCTCAGAATGGCGGGGAAACCCCGCGGATGGCTACACCTTC.

This clone was counted only a few times. The CDR3 protein is CASSPGSYSNQPQHF. DNA for the CDR3: TGCGCCAGCAGCCCCGGGTCGTATAGCAATCAGCCCCAGCATTTT. The chain uses TRBV5-1 and TRBJ1-5; no clear D. CDR1 is SGHRS and CDR2 is YFSETQ in the germline V gene. V lost 4 bases to trimming and J lost 0 bases, with 11 bases between them. There are 15 residues in the CDR3.